The clone carrying this T cell receptor (beta chain) occurred once. Assay used: immunoSEQ multiplex PCR; TCRdb lists only in-frame clones, some missing. The sample shows roughly 1.4 million clones, 98% of them seen only once. The data belong to a study of shared clonotypes between healthy human individuals. V shed 1 base and J shed 6 bases, with 11 bases lying between them. Germline CDR1 SGHRS, CDR2 YFSETQ. The CDR3 length is 13 residues. V and J are TRBV5-1 and TRBJ2-7, with D maybe TRBD1 (6 bases). Sequencing was carried out using naive CD4+ T cells sorted from blood. The subset: CD45RA+ positively selected. The sequence came from a man aged 30-40 years in good health. The CDR3 loop is CASSLKAGVEQYF. The CDR3 DNA sequence: TGCGCCAGCAGCTTGAAGGCAGGGGTCGAGCAGTACTTC.